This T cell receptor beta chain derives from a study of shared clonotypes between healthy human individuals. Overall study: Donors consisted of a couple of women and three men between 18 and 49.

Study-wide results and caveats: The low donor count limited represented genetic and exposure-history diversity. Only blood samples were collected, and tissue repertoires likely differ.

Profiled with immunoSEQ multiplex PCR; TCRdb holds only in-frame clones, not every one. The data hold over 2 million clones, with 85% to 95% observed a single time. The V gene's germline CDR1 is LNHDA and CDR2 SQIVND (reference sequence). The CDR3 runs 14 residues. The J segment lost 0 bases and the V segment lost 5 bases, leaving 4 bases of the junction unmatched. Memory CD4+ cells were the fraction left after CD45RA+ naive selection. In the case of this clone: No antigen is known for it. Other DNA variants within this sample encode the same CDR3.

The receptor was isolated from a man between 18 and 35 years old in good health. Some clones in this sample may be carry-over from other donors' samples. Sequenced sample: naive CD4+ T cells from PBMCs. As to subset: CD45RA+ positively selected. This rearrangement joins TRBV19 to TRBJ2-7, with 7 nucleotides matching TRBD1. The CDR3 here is CASSLAGGSYEQYF. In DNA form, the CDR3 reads TGTGCCAGTAGTCTTGCAGGGGGCTCCTACGAGCAGTACTTC.